The 17 T cell receptor beta chains below were found in one sample sequenced in a study of beta chain features in type 1 diabetes (dated by TCRdb to 2017 to 2018). General conclusions and limits of the study: In all four CD4+ subsets, TCRB CDR3 length was moderately but significantly shorter in type 1 diabetes patients.

The library was made by the immunoSEQ multiplex PCR assay. The High Capacity cDNA Reverse Transcription Kit was used to reverse transcribe all of the isolated RNA, meaning that expressed TCRB transcripts were what got sequenced. This immuneACCESS table, as held by TCRdb, lists in-frame sequences with V and J called but not all clones. Of the missing ones, under half trace to an unresolved V gene in checked studies; the others have no known cause. The sample yields under 200,000 clones; 8% to 9.5% were counted once. 0.45% to 0.55% of the sample is taken by the ten largest. Their specific antigens are unknown. Sequenced sample: central memory CD4+ T cells from blood. The source is a woman aged 18-29 years with type 1 diabetes.

This chain connects TRBV7-7 to TRBJ2-5; D might be TRBD2 (5 bases). The V gene lost 1 base and the J gene lost 7 bases, with 13 bases spanning the gap. The CDR3 is 14 amino acids. Germline-derived CDR1 and CDR2 are SSHAT and FNYEAQ (reference sequence). The CDR3 coding sequence is TGTGCCAGCAGCTTAGGGGTTCCCGGAGGGACCCAGTACTTC. Translated: CASSLGVPGGTQYF.

The rearrangement uses TRBV28 and TRBJ2-5; 13 bases map to TRBD2. The length of the CDR3 is 14 residues. The junction had 2 bases not matched to a gene; V was cut back by 6 bases and J by 4 bases. Per the germline V gene, CDR1 is MDHEN and CDR2 is SYDVKM. DNA of the CDR3: TGTGCCAGCAGCGGACTAGCGGGAGCAGAGACCCAGTACTTC. Translation: CASSGLAGAETQYF.

V gene TRBV4-3 combines with J gene TRBJ1-1; 8 bases map to TRBD1. In germline, CDR1 is LGHNA, CDR2 YSLEER. V gave up 4 bases and J gave up 1 base; unmatched junction bases: 8. CDR3 length: 16 residues. The CDR3 protein is CASSRGTGLANTEAFF. In DNA, the CDR3 is TGCGCCAGCAGCCGAGGGACAGGCTTAGCGAACACTGAAGCTTTCTTT.

This chain connects TRBV4-1 to TRBJ1-4, with D maybe TRBD1 (5 bases). V shed 5 bases and J shed 6 bases, with 10 bases lying between them. CDR3 length equals 13 residues. Germline V lookup: CDR1 MGHRA, CDR2 YSYEKL. This CDR3 is CASSWAGYEKLFF. CDR3 DNA sequence: TGCGCCAGCAGCTGGGCAGGGTATGAAAAACTGTTTTTT.

The chain recombines TRBV7-9 with TRBJ1-1; 7 positions agree with TRBD1. This CDR3 has 15 amino acids. CDR1 and CDR2 from the germline V gene are SEHNR and FQNEAQ (reference sequence). The J segment lost 4 bases and the V segment lost 1 base, leaving 6 bases of the junction unmatched. CDR3 in DNA: TGTGCCAGCAGCTTAGAGACAGGGTTCGGCACTGAAGCTTTCTTT. Translating it yields CASSLETGFGTEAFF.

This clone has more than one count but fewer than ten. This chain links TRBV5-6 with TRBJ1-2; D call uncertain. This CDR3 contains 14 residues. Germline V gene sequence: CDR1 SGHDT, CDR2 YYEEEE. Trimming stripped 1 base from V and 2 bases from J, with 9 bases between. The CDR3 loop reads CASSLSRSNYGYTF. CDR3 sequence (DNA): TGTGCCAGCAGCTTGAGCCGGTCAAACTATGGCTACACCTTC.

In its sample, this clone was seen a few times. CDR3 nucleotide sequence: TGTGCCAGCAGGAACCCGGGACAGGGAACAGATACGCAGTATTTT. It codes for CASRNPGQGTDTQYF. The chain is built from TRBV28 and TRBJ2-3; 9 bases are shared with TRBD1. Trimming at V came to 6 bases and at J to 3 bases, leaving 7 bases not matched to a gene. Per germline, CDR1 MDHEN and CDR2 SYDVKM. The CDR3 sequence is 15 residues long.

At least ten counts were recorded for this clone. The chain has TRBV4-3 and TRBJ2-5; D gene ambiguous. The length of the CDR3 is 15 residues. Germline values: CDR1 LGHNA, CDR2 YSLEER. Trimming took 0 bases from V and 2 from J, leaving 10 bases between them. This CDR3 reads CASSQDFAAQETQYF. The CDR3 nucleotides are TGCGCCAGCAGCCAAGATTTTGCGGCTCAAGAGACCCAGTACTTC.

This clone occurred a few times. This chain links TRBV9 with TRBJ2-6; perhaps TRBD1 as D (6 bases). The CDR3 covers 20 residues. Germline V gives CDR1 SGDLS, CDR2 YYNGEE. V lost 4 bases, J lost 0 bases, and 23 bases lay in between. CDR3 nucleotides: TGTGCCAGCAGCACACACCCCCGACAGGTTCTAAGCTCTGGGGCCAACGTCCTGACTTTC. Translating gives CASSTHPRQVLSSGANVLTF.

Worth noting for this clone: Relative to the germline gene, one junction end is altered; a read error may explain this. V usage is TRBV2 and J usage is TRBJ1-5; 9 bases fit TRBD1. The germline CDR1 and CDR2 sequences are SNHLY and FYNNEI. The CDR3 length is 15 residues. Written as DNA, the CDR3 is TGTGCCAGCAGCGAAGACGGACAGGGGTATCAGCCCCAGCATTTT. As protein: CASSEDGQGYQPQHF.

This clone has only a few counts. The J gene is TRBJ2-7, the V gene TRBV28, with 7 positions matching TRBD1. This CDR3 comprises 15 residues. V shed 7 bases, J shed 0 bases, and the junction held 9 bases outside the gene matches. The germline CDR1 and CDR2 sequences are MDHEN and SYDVKM. CDR3 sequence reads: CASNPQGLGSYEQYF. CDR3 coding DNA: TGTGCCAGCAACCCACAGGGGTTGGGCTCCTACGAGCAGTACTTC.

This clone appeared a few times. This sequence joins TRBV18 and TRBJ2-7; TRBD1 matches 7 bases. The CDR3 covers 14 residues. V lost 3 bases to trimming and J lost 1 base; unmatched junction nucleotides: 3. From germline, CDR1 is KGHSH and CDR2 LQKENI. The CDR3 bases are TGTGCCAGCTCACCCAGACAGGGATCCTACGAGCAGTACTTC. This sequence encodes CASSPRQGSYEQYF.

This rearrangement joins TRBV29-1 to TRBJ2-3; possibly TRBD1 for D (7 bases). The ends were cut back, 5 bases at V and 5 bases at J, with 14 bases in the middle. The CDR3 consists of 13 residues. CDR1 SQVTM and CDR2 ANQGSEA come from the germline V gene. CDR3 sequence reads: CSVQEGAVDTQYF. The CDR3 coding sequence is TGCAGCGTTCAGGAGGGGGCCGTAGATACGCAGTATTTT.

CDR3: CASSQDEGQGGYSPLHF. DNA for the CDR3: TGCGCCAGCAGCCAAGATGAGGGACAGGGTGGTTATTCACCCCTCCACTTT. The chain recombines TRBV4-1 with TRBJ1-6; 9 bases map to TRBD1. This CDR3 has 17 residues. V gave up 0 bases and J gave up 8 bases; unmatched junction bases: 8. Germline-derived CDR1 and CDR2 are MGHRA and YSYEKL.

V gene TRBV29-1 combines with J gene TRBJ2-5, with unresolved D. Trimming removed 0 bases from V and 5 bases from J, with 10 bases in between. CDR1 is SQVTM, CDR2 ANQGSEA, per germline. This CDR3 has 13 residues. CDR3 bases: TGCAGCGTTGAAGATCTCCGGCGGGAGACCCAGTACTTC. Its translation: CSVEDLRRETQYF.

The rearrangement uses TRBV27 and TRBJ2-1, with TRBD1 matching over 8 bases. V lost 6 bases, J lost 7 bases, and 17 bases stayed unmatched. CDR3 length: 17 amino acids. From germline, CDR1 is MNHEY and CDR2 SMNVEV (reference sequence). The CDR3 DNA sequence: TGTGCCAGCAGCCGGGACAGGATAGAATATTCGGGGAATGAGCAGTTCTTC. This codes for CASSRDRIEYSGNEQFF.

V and J are TRBV5-4 and TRBJ1-6; TRBD1 aligns across 7 bases. V gave up 3 bases and J gave up 7 bases; unmatched junction bases: 7. CDR3 length equals 15 residues. Germline values: CDR1 SGHNT, CDR2 YYREEE (reference sequence). In DNA form, the CDR3 reads TGTGCCAGCAGCTCGGCGACAGGGACGAATTCACCCCTCCACTTT. Its translation: CASSSATGTNSPLHF.